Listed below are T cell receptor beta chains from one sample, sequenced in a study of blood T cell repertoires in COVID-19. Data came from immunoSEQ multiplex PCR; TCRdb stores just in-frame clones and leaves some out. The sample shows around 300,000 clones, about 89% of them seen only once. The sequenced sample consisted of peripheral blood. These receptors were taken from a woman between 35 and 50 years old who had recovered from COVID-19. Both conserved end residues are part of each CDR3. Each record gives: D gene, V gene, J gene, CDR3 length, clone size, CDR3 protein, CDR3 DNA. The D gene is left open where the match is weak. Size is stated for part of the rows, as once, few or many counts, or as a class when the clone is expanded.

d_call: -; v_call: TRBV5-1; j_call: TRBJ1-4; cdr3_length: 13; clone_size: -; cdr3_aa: CASSRDTSEKLFF; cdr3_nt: TGCGCCAGCAGCAGGGACACGAGTGAAAAACTGTTTTTT
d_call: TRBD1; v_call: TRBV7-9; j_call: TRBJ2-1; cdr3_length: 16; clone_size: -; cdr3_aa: CASSARHRDSYNEQFF; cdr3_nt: TGTGCCAGCAGCGCCCGACACCGGGACAGCTACAATGAGCAGTTCTTC
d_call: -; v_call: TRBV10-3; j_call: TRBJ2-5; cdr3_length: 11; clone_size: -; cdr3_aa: CAIRQAETQYF; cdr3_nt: TGTGCCATCAGACAGGCGGAGACCCAGTACTTC
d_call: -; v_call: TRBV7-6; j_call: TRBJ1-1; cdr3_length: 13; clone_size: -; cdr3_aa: CASSMEMNTEAFF; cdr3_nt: TGTGCCAGCAGCATGGAGATGAACACTGAAGCTTTCTTT
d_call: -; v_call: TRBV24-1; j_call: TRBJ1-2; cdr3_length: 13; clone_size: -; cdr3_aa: CATSDFQGEGYTF; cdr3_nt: TGTGCCACCAGTGATTTTCAAGGGGAAGGCTACACCTTC
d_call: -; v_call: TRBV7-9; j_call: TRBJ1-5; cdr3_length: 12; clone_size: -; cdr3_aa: CASSQTAQPQHF; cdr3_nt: TGTGCCAGCAGCCAGACAGCTCAGCCCCAGCATTTT
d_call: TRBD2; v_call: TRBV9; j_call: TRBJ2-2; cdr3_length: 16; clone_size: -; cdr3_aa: CASSVAGTSHAGELFF; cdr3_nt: TGTGCCAGCAGCGTCGCCGGGACTAGTCACGCCGGGGAGCTGTTTTTT
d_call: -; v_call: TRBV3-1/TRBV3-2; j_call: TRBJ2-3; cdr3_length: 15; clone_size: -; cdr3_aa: CASSQVFGGQDTQYF; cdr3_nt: TGTGCCAGCAGCCAAGTTTTCGGGGGGCAAGATACGCAGTATTTT
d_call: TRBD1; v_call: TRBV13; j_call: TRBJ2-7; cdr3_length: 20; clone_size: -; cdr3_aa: CASSLGPKMTGGADTYEQYF; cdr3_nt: TGTGCCAGCAGCTTAGGCCCCAAAATGACAGGGGGCGCGGACACCTACGAGCAGTACTTC
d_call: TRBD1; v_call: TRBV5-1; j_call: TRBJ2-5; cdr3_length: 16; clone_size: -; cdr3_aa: CASSLGPGQGVETQYF; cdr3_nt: TGCGCCAGCAGCTTGGGGCCGGGACAGGGCGTTGAGACCCAGTACTTC
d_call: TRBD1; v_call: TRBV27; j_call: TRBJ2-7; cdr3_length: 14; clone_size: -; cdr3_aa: CASRTTGEPREQYF; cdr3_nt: TGTGCCAGCAGAACCACAGGGGAGCCTCGCGAGCAGTACTTC
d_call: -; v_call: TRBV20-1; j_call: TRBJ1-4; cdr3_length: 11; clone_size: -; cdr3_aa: CSAREGEKLFF; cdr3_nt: TGCAGTGCTAGGGAGGGTGAAAAACTGTTTTTT
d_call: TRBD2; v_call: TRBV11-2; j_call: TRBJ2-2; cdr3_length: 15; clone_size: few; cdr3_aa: CASSPAGAATGELFF; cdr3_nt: TGTGCCAGCAGCCCAGCGGGAGCGGCCACCGGGGAGCTGTTTTTT
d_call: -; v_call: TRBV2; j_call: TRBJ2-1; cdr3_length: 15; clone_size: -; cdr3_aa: CASSEQLAGLDEQFF; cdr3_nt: TGTGCCAGCAGTGAACAGCTAGCCGGTTTGGATGAGCAGTTCTTC
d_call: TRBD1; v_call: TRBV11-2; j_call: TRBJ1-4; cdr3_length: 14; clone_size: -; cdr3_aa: CASSKQGANEKLFF; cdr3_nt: TGTGCCAGCAGCAAACAGGGGGCTAATGAAAAACTGTTTTTT
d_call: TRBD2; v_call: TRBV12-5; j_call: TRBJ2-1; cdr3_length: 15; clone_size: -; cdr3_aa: CASGSTGTSDNEQFF; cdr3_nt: TGTGCTAGTGGGTCTACCGGGACTAGCGACAATGAGCAGTTCTTC
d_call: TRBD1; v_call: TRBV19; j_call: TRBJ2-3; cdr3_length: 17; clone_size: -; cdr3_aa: CASSTTTGPSGTDTQYF; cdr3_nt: TGTGCCAGTAGTACGACGACAGGGCCCAGCGGAACAGATACGCAGTATTTT
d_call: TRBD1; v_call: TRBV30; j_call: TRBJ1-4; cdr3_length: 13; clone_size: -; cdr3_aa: CAWGSGQDEKLFF; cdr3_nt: TGTGCCTGGGGCTCCGGACAGGATGAAAAACTGTTTTTT
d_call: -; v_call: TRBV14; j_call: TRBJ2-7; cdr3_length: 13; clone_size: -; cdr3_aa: CASSQGRGYEQYF; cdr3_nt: TGTGCCAGCAGCCAAGGGCGCGGATACGAGCAGTACTTC
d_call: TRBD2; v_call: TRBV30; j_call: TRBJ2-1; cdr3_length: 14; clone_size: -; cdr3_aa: CAWGLAATYNEQFF; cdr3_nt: TGTGCCTGGGGACTAGCGGCAACCTACAATGAGCAGTTCTTC
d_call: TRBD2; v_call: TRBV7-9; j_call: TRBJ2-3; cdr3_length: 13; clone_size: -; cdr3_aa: CAGGEGGTDTQYF; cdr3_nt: TGTGCCGGCGGGGAGGGTGGCACAGATACGCAGTATTTT
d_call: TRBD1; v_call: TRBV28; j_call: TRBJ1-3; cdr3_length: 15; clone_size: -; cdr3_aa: CASSGQAVSGNTIYF; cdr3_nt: TGTGCCAGCAGTGGACAGGCCGTCTCTGGAAACACCATATATTTT
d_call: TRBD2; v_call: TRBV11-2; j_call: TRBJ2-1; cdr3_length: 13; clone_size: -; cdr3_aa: CASSYPGTREQFF; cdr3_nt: TGTGCCAGCAGCTACCCCGGGACTAGGGAGCAGTTCTTC
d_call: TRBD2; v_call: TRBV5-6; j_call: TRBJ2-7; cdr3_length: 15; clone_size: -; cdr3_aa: CASSPGLVSAYEQYF; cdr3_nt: TGTGCCAGCAGCCCCGGACTAGTCAGCGCCTACGAGCAGTACTTC
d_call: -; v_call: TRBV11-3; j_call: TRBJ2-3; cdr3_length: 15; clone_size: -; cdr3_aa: CASRSRAPGEDTQYF; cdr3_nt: TGTGCCAGCAGATCACGGGCCCCCGGGGAAGATACGCAGTATTTT
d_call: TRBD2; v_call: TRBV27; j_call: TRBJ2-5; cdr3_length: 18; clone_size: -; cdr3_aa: CASSPSGGRGLAGETQYF; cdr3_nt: TGTGCCAGCAGTCCTTCGGGGGGAAGGGGACTAGCGGGAGAGACCCAGTACTTC
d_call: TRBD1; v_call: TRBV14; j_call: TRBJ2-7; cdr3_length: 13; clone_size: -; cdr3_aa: CASSQVEGAEQYF; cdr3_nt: TGTGCCAGCAGCCAAGTCGAGGGGGCCGAGCAGTACTTC
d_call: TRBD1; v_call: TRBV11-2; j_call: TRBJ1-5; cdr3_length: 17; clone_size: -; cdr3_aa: CASSHYPGTEGNQPQHF; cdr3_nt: TGTGCCAGCAGTCATTACCCTGGGACAGAAGGTAATCAGCCCCAGCATTTT
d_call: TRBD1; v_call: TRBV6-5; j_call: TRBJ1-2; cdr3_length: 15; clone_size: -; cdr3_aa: CASSSTQGIGAGYTF; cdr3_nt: TGTGCCAGCAGTTCTACACAGGGGATTGGAGCTGGCTACACCTTC
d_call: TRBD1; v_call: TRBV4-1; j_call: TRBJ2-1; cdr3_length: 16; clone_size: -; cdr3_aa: CASSQVGDRPYNEQFF; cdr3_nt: TGCGCCAGCAGCCAAGTGGGGGACAGGCCCTACAATGAGCAGTTCTTC
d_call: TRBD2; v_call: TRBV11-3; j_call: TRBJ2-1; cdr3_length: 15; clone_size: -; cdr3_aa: CASSLGSGGTNEQFF; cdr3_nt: TGTGCCAGCAGCTTAGGGAGCGGGGGTACCAATGAGCAGTTCTTC
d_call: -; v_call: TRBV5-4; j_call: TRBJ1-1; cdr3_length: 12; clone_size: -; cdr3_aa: CASSAGGAEAFF; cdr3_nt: TGTGCCAGCAGCGCCGGTGGGGCCGAAGCTTTCTTT
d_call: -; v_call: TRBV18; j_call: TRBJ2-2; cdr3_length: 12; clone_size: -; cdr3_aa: CASSSIEGELFF; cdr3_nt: TGTGCCAGCTCGTCAATAGAGGGGGAGCTGTTTTTT
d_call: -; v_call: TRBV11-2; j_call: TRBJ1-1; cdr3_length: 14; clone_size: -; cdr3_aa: CASSLGTGNTEAFF; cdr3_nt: TGTGCCAGCAGCTTAGGTACAGGGAACACTGAAGCTTTCTTT
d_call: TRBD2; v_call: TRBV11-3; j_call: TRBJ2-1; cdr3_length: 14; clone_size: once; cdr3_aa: CASSSSGLVNEQFF; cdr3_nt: TGTGCCAGCAGCTCTAGCGGGCTCGTTAATGAGCAGTTCTTC
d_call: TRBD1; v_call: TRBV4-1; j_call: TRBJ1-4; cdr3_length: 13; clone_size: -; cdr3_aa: CASSQGVLEKLFF; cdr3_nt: TGCGCCAGCAGTCAGGGGGTTCTAGAAAAACTGTTTTTT
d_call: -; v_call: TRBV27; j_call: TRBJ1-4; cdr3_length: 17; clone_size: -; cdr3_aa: CASSSPAPTATNEKLFF; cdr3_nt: TGTGCCAGCAGTTCACCCGCCCCGACAGCAACTAATGAAAAACTGTTTTTT
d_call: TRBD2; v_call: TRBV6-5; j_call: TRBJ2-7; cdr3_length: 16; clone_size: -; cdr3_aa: CASSYSSRGSSYEQYF; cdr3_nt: TGTGCCAGCAGTTACTCGAGCCGCGGGAGCTCCTACGAGCAGTACTTC
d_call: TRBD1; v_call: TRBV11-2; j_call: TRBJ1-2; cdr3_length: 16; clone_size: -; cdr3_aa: CASSPRGAGGIYGYTF; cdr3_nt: TGTGCCAGCAGCCCCCGGGGGGCAGGGGGCATTTATGGCTACACCTTC
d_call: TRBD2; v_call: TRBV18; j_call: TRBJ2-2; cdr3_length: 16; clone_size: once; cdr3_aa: CASSPTSGGNTGELFF; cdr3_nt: TGTGCCAGCTCACCGACTAGCGGGGGAAACACCGGGGAGCTGTTTTTT
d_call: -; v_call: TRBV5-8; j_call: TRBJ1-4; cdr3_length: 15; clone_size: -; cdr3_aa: CASSWGVATNEKLFF; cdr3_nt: TGTGCCAGCAGCTGGGGGGTCGCAACTAATGAAAAACTGTTTTTT
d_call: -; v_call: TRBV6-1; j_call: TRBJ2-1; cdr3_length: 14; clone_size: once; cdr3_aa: CASSERRQVNEQFF; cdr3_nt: TGTGCCAGCAGTGAAAGGAGACAGGTTAATGAGCAGTTCTTC
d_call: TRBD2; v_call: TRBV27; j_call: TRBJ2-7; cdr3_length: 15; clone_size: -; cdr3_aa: CASSAGTSGYYEQYF; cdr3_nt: TGTGCCAGCAGTGCGGGGACTAGCGGCTACTACGAGCAGTACTTC
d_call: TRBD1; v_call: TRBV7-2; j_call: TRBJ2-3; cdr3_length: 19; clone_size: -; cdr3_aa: CASSSRSPAARGGPDTQYF; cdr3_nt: TGTGCCAGCAGCTCTAGGTCCCCTGCGGCTAGAGGGGGCCCAGATACGCAGTATTTT
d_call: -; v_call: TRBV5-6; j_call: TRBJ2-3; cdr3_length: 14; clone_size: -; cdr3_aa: CASSLDSSTDTQYF; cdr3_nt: TGTGCCAGCAGCTTGGACTCTAGCACAGATACGCAGTATTTT
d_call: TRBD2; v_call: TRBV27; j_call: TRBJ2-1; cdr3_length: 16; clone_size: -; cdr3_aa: CASADVSGNSYNEQFF; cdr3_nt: TGTGCCAGCGCCGATGTTAGCGGGAATTCCTACAATGAGCAGTTCTTC
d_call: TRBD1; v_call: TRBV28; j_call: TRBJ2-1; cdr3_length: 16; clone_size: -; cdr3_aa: CASRPQGKGNYNEQFF; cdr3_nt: TGTGCCAGCAGACCACAGGGGAAGGGGAACTACAATGAGCAGTTCTTC
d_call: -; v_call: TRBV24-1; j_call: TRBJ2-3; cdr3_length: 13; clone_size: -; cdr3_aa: CATSDLHTDTQYF; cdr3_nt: TGTGCCACCAGTGACTTGCACACAGATACGCAGTATTTT